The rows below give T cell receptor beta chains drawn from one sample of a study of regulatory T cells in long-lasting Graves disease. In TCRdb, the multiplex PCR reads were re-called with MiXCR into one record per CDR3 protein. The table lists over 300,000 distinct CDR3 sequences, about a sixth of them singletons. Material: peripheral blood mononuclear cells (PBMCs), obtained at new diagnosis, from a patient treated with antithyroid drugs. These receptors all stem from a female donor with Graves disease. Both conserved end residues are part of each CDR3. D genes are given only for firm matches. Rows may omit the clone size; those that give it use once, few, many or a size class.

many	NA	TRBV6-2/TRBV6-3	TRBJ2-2	CASRAEGRTNTGELFF	TGTGCCAGCAGAGCCGAGGGACGCACGAACACCGGGGAGCTGTTTTTT
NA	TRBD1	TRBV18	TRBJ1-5	CASSGGTGRNQPQHF	TGTGCCAGCTCAGGAGGGACAGGACGTAATCAGCCCCAGCATTTT
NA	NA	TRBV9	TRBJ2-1	CASSVDDSSGNEQFF	TGTGCCAGCAGCGTAGATGATAGCAGCGGGAATGAGCAGTTCTTC
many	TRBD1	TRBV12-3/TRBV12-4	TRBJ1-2	CASSSGQVGYTF	TGTGCCAGCAGCTCCGGACAGGTTGGCTACACCTTC
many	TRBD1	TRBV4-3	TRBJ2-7	CASSQDFDRDYEQYF	TGCGCCAGCAGCCAAGATTTCGACAGGGACTACGAGCAGTACTTC
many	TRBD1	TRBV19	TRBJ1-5	CATKTTGDQPQHF	TGTGCCACCAAGACGACAGGGGATCAGCCCCAGCATTTT
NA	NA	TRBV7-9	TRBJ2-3	CASSPIQGNKIDTQYF	TGTGCCAGCAGCCCGATCCAGGGAAATAAAATCGATACGCAGTATTTT
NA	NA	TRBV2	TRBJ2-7	CASSEQEGWGSYEQYF	TGTGCCAGCAGTGAACAGGAAGGGTGGGGATCCTACGAGCAGTACTTC
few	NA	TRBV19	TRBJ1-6	CASKPPESSYNSPLHF	TGTGCCAGTAAACCCCCCGAGAGCTCCTATAATTCACCCCTCCACTTT
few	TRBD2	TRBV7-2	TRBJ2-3	CASSLVLAGGTDTQYF	TGTGCCAGCAGCTTAGTCTTAGCGGGAGGGACAGATACGCAGTATTTT
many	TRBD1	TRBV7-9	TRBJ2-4	CASSFQLGGQGAKNIQYF	TGTGCCAGCAGCTTTCAATTAGGGGGACAGGGGGCCAAAAACATTCAGTACTTC
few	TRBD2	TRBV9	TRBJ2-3	CASSSLLAGGRADTQYF	TGTGCCAGCAGCAGCCTACTAGCGGGGGGCCGGGCAGATACGCAGTATTTT
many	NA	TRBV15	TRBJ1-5	CATSTGDTASNQPQHF	TGTGCCACCAGCACCGGGGACACAGCTAGCAATCAGCCCCAGCATTTT
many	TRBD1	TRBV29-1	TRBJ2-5	CSGDREGTGGGETQYF	TGCAGCGGCGACCGTGAAGGGACAGGGGGTGGAGAGACCCAGTACTTC
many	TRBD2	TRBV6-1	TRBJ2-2	CASSEGLAVHTGELFF	TGTGCCAGCAGTGAGGGACTAGCGGTACACACCGGGGAGCTGTTTTTT
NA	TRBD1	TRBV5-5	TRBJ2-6	CASSLRDRSSGANVLTF	TGTGCCAGCAGCCTCCGGGACAGGTCCTCTGGGGCCAACGTCCTGACTTTC
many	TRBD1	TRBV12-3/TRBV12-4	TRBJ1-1	CASSSDRESTEAFF	TGTGCCAGCAGCTCTGACAGGGAGAGCACTGAAGCTTTCTTT
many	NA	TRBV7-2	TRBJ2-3	CASSSYFDTQYF	TGTGCCAGCAGCTCGTATTTCGATACGCAGTATTTT
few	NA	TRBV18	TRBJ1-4	CASSPPTTNEKLFF	TGTGCCAGCTCACCACCGACAACTAATGAAAAACTGTTTTTT
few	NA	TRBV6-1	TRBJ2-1	CASSPDQSDEQFF	TGTGCCAGCAGCCCCGACCAGAGCGATGAGCAGTTCTTC
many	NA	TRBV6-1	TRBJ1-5	CASTEMGGAQHF	TGTGCCAGCACCGAGATGGGGGGGGCCCAGCATTTT
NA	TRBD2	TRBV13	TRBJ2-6	CASSLEFRLAGGANVLTF	TGTGCCAGCAGCTTAGAATTTCGTCTAGCGGGTGGGGCCAACGTCCTGACTTTC
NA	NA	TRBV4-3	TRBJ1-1	CASSQELGGTEAFF	TGCGCCAGCAGCCAAGAATTGGGGGGCACTGAAGCTTTCTTT
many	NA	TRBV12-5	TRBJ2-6	CASGPSGANVLTF	TGTGCTAGTGGTCCCTCTGGGGCCAACGTCCTGACTTTC
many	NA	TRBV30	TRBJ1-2	CAWSKPGNVDYGYTF	TGTGCCTGGAGCAAACCAGGGAATGTCGACTATGGCTACACCTTC